This T cell receptor (beta chain) was captured in a study of blood T cell repertoires in COVID-19. Study-wide context: Italy, Spain and the United States were the sources of the convalescent and acute COVID-19 samples.

Assay: immunoSEQ multiplex PCR; the TCRdb copy retains only in-frame clones and omits some. This table has roughly 84,000 clones, approximately 80% appearing once. CDR1 is SGHKS, CDR2 YYEKEE, per germline (reference sequence). Trimming took 2 bases from V and 4 from J, leaving 9 bases between them. The CDR3 totals 13 residues. Sample: peripheral blood. This receptor was identified in a woman aged 40 to 50 with active or convalescent COVID-19. The chain recombines TRBV5-5 with TRBJ2-5, with D tentatively TRBD2 (5 bases). CDR3 sequence (DNA): TGTGCCAGCAGCTTTACTAGTGCAGAGACCCAGTACTTC. It specifies CASSFTSAETQYF.